The clone carrying this T cell receptor (beta chain) has just a few counts. Its antigen is unknown. The sample comes from a study of siplizumab effects on memory and regulatory T cells. Study-level results: In siplizumab conditions, mappable alloreactive CD4+ clones averaged around 69% Treg-derived, against 25% to 30% in controls. Proliferating siplizumab-cultured Tregs lacked confirmed suppressive function. Contribution to the alloresponse seemed major for naive T cells, which also seemed more diverse than memory cells. Sequences below about 10^-5 frequency were poorly captured, and few alloreactive clones mapped to unstimulated subsets.

Data came from immunoSEQ multiplex PCR; TCRdb stores just in-frame clones and leaves some out. The sample has roughly 75,000 clones; 93% are singletons. The sequence was collected from a human donor in good health. The sample taken for sequencing was CD8+ T cells sorted from blood.

The CDR3 is CASSQGTVRSEEAFF. The DNA for the CDR3 is TGTGCCAGCAGCCAGGGGACCGTGAGATCCGAGGAAGCTTTCTTT. The chain couples TRBV4-2 to TRBJ1-1, with D perhaps TRBD1 (5 bases). Germline assignment: CDR1 LGHNA and CDR2 YNFKEQ. The CDR3 has 15 amino acids. The V end lost 3 bases, the J end lost 8 bases, and 19 bases lay between the germline ends.